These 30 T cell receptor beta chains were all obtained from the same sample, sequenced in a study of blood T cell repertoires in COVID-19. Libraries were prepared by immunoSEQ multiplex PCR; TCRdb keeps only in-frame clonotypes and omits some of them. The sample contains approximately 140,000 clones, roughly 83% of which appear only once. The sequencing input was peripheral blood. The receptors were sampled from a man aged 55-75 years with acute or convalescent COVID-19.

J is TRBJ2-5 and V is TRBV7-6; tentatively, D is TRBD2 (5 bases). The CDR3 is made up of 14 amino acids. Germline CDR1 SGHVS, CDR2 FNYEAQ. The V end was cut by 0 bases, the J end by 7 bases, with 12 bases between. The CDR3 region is CASSLASGGSTQYF. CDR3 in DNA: TGTGCCAGCAGCTTAGCCTCAGGCGGGTCGACCCAGTACTTC.

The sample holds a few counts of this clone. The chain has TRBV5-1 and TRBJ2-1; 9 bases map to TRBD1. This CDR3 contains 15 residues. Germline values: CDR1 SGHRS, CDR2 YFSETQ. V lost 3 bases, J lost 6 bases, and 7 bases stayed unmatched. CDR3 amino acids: CASSWGQGGSNEQFF. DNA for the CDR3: TGCGCCAGCAGCTGGGGACAGGGCGGTTCCAATGAGCAGTTCTTC.

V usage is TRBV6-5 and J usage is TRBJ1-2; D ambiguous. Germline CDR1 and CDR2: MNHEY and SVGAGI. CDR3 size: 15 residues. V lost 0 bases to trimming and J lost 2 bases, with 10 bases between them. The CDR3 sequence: CASSYSFSRNYGYTF. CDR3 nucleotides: TGTGCCAGCAGTTACTCTTTCTCGCGAAACTATGGCTACACCTTC.

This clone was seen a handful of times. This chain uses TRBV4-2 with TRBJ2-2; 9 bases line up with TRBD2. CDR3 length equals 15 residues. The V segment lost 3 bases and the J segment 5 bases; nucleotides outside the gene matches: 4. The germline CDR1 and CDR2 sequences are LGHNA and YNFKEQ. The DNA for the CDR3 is TGTGCCAGCAGCCAGGCGGGGGGGAGGACCGGGGAGCTGTTTTTT. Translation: CASSQAGGRTGELFF.

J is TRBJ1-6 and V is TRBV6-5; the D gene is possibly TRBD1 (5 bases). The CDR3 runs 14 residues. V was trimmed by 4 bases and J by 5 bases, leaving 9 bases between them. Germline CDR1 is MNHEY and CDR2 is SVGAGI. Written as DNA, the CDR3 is TGTGCCAGCAGTTTTAAGACAGATAATTCACCCCTCCACTTT. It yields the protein CASSFKTDNSPLHF.

CDR3: CASSLVTGSVSEQFF. CDR3 nucleotide sequence: TGTGCCAGCAGCTTAGTGACAGGAAGCGTGTCTGAGCAGTTCTTC. The chain links TRBV7-8 to TRBJ2-1, with a weak D call TRBD1 (6 bases). V was pared by 1 base and J by 9 bases, with 16 bases between. This CDR3 contains 15 residues. The germline V gene encodes CDR1 SGHVS and CDR2 FQNEAQ.

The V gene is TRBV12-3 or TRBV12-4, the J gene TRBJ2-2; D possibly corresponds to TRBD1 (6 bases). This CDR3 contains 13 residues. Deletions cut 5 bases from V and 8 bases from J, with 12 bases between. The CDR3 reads CASSNTGTGELFF. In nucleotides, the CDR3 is TGTGCCAGCAGTAATACCGGGACAGGGGAGCTGTTTTTT.

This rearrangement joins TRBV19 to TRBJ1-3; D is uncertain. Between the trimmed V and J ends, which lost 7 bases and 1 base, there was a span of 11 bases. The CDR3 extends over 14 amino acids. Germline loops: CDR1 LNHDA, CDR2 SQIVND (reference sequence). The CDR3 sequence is CASITVASGNTIYF. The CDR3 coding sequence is TGTGCCAGTATTACAGTGGCGTCTGGAAACACCATATATTTT.

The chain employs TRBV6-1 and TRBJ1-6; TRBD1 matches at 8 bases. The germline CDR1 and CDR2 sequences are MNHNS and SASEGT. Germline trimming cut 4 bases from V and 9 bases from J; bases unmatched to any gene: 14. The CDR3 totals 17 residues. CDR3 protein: CASSAGQGASLSSPLHF. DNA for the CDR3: TGTGCCAGCAGTGCGGGGCAGGGGGCGTCCCTAAGTTCACCCCTCCACTTT.

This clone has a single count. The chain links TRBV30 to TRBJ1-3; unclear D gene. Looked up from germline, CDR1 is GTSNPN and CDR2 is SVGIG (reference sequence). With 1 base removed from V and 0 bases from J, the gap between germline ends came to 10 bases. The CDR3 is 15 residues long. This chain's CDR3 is CAWSGQAFSGNTIYF. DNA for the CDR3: TGTGCCTGGAGTGGTCAGGCCTTCTCTGGAAACACCATATATTTT.

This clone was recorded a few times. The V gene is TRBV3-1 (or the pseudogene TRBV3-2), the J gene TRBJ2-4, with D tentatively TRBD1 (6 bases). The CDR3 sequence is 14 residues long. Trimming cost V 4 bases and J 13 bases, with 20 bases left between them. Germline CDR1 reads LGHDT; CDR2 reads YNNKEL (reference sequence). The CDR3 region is CASSRQPGHLEQYF. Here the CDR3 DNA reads TGTGCCAGCAGCCGGCAACCGGGACACCTAGAACAGTACTTC.

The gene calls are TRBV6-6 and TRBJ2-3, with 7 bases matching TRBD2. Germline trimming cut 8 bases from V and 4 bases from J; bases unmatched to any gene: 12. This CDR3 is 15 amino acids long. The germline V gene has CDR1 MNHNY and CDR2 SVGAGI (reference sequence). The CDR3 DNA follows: TGTGCCAGCGCGGTGGGGGAGGGCCGTGCAGATACGCAGTATTTT. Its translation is CASAVGEGRADTQYF.

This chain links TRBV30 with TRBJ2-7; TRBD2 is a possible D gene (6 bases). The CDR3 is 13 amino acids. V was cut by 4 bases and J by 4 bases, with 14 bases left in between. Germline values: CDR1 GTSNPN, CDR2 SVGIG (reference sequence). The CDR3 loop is CAWNLGRGYEQYF. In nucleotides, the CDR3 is TGTGCCTGGAACTTAGGTCGGGGGTACGAGCAGTACTTC.

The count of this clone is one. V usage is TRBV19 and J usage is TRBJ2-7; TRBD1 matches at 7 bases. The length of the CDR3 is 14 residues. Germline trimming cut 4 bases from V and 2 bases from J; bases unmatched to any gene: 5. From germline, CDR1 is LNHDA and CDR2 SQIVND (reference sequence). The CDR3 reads CASSSRDSAYEQYF. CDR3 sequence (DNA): TGTGCCAGTAGTAGTCGGGACAGCGCCTACGAGCAGTACTTC. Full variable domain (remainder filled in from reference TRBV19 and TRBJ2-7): DGGITQSPKYLFRKEGQNVTLSCEQNLNHDAMYWYRQDPGQGLRLIYYSQIVNDFQKGDIAEGYSVSREKKESFPLTVTSAQKNPTAFYLCASSSRDSAYEQYFGPGTRLTVT.

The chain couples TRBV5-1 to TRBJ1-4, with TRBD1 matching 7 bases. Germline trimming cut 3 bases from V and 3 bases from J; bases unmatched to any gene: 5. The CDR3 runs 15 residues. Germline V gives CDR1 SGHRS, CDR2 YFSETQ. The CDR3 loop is CASSSNTGANEKLFF. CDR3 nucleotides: TGCGCCAGCAGCTCCAATACAGGGGCTAATGAAAAACTGTTTTTT.

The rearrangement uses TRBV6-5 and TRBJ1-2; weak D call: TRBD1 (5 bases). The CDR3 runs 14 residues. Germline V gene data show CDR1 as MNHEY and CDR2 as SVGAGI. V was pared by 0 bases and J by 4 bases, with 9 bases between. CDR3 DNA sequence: TGTGCCAGCAGTTACTCGTTCCAGGGCTATGGCTACACCTTC. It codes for CASSYSFQGYGYTF.

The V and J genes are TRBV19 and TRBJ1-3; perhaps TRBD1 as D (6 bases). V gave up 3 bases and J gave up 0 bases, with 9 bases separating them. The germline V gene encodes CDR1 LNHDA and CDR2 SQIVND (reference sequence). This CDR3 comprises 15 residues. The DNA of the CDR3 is TGTGCCAGTAGTATGGACAGTTACTCTGGAAACACCATATATTTT. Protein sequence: CASSMDSYSGNTIYF. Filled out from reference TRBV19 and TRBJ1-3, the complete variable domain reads DGGITQSPKYLFRKEGQNVTLSCEQNLNHDAMYWYRQDPGQGLRLIYYSQIVNDFQKGDIAEGYSVSREKKESFPLTVTSAQKNPTAFYLCASSMDSYSGNTIYFGEGSWLTVV.

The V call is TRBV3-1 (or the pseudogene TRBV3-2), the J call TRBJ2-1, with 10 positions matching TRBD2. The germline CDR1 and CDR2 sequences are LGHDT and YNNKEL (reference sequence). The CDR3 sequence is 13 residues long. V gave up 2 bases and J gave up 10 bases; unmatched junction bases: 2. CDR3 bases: TGTGCCAGCAGCCAACTACTAGCGGGAGAGCAGTTCTTC. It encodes CASSQLLAGEQFF.

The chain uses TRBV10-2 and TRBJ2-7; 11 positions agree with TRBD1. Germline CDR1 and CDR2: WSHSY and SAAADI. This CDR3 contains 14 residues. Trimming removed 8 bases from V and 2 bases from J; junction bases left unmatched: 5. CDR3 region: CASRGTGGPYEQYF. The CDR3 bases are TGCGCCAGCCGGGGGACAGGGGGTCCCTACGAGCAGTACTTC.

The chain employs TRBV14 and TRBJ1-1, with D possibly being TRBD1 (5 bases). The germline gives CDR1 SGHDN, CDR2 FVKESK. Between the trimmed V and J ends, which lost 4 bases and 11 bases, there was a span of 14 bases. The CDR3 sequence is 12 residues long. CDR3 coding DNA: TGTGCCAGCAGCCCCGGGACTTTGGGCGCTTTCTTT. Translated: CASSPGTLGAFF.

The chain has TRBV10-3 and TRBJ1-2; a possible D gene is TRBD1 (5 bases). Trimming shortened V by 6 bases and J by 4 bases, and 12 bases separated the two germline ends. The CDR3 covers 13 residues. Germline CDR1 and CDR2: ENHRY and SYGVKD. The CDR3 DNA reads TGTGCCATCAGCCAGGGTTTGGGCTATGGCTACACCTTC. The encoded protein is CAISQGLGYGYTF.

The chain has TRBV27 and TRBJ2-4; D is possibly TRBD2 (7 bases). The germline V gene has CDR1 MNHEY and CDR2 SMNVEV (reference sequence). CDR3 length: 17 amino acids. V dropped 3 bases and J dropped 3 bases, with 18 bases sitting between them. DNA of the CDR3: TGTGCCAGCAGTTTCGCGGGGGCCCCCACTCTCAAAAACATTCAGTACTTC. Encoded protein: CASSFAGAPTLKNIQYF.

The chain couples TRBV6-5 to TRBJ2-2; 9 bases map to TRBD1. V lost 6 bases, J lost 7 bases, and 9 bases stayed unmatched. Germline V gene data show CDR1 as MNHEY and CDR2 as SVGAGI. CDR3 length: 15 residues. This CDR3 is CASSTTGGSGGELFF. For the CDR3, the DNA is TGTGCCAGCAGCACCACAGGGGGCTCGGGCGGGGAGCTGTTTTTT.

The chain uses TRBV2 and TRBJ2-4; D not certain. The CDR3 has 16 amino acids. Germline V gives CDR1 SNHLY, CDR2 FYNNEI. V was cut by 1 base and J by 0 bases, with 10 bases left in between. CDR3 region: CASSEGRHLAKNIQYF. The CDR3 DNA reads TGTGCCAGCAGTGAAGGCAGACATCTAGCCAAAAACATTCAGTACTTC. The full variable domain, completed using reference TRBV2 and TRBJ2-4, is EPEVTQTPSHQVTQMGQEVILRCVPISNHLYFYWYRQILGQKVEFLVSFYNNEISEKSEIFDDQFSVERPDGSNFTLKIRSTKLEDSAMYFCASSEGRHLAKNIQYFGAGTRLSVL.

The CDR3 protein is CASSLVGDRNSPLHF. Written as DNA, the CDR3 is TGCGCCAGCAGCTTGGTCGGGGATCGGAATTCACCCCTCCACTTT. The chain carries TRBV5-1 and TRBJ1-6; D is unresolved. The CDR3 has 15 amino acids. Germline loops: CDR1 SGHRS, CDR2 YFSETQ. Trimming took off 0 bases at V and 7 bases at J, with 11 bases between the two ends.

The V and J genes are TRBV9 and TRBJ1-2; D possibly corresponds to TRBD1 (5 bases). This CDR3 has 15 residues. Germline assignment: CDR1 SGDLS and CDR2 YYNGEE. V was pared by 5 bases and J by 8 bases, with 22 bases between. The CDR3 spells CASRAPWISGGGYTF. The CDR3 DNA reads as TGTGCCAGCAGGGCCCCGTGGATATCGGGGGGGGGCTACACCTTC.

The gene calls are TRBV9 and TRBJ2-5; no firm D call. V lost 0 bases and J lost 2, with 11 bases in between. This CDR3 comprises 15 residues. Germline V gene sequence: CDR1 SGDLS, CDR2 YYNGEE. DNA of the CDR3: TGTGCCAGCAGCGTAGGAATTCGGGTTCAAGAGACCCAGTACTTC. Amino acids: CASSVGIRVQETQYF.

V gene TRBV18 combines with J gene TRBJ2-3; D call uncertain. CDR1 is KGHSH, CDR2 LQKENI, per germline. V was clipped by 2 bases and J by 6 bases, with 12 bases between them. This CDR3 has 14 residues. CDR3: CASSPRSNGDTQYF. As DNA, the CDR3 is TGTGCCAGCTCACCAAGGAGTAATGGGGATACGCAGTATTTT. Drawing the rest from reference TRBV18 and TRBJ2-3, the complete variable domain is NAGVMQNPRHLVRRRGQEARLRCSPMKGHSHVYWYRQLPEEGLKFMVYLQKENIIDESGMPKERFSAEFPKEGPSILRIQQVVRGDSAAYFCASSPRSNGDTQYFGPGTRLTVL.

The CDR3 region has the DNA TGCGCCAGTTTAGCGGGAACCGGGGAGCTGTTTTTT. Protein product: CASLAGTGELFF. The chain has TRBV10-2 and TRBJ2-2; TRBD2 matches at 8 bases. V lost 9 bases and J lost 5; bases outside the gene matches: 2. The germline CDR1 and CDR2 sequences are WSHSY and SAAADI. The CDR3 covers 12 residues.

The CDR3 loop reads CASSPDWSGRLTEQYF. The DNA for the CDR3 is TGTGCCAGCAGTCCGGATTGGAGCGGGCGCCTAACCGAGCAGTACTTC. The chain is built from TRBV27 and TRBJ2-7; TRBD2 is a possible D gene (6 bases). The germline CDR1 and CDR2 sequences are MNHEY and SMNVEV (reference sequence). V was pared by 5 bases and J by 6 bases, with 23 bases between. The CDR3 loop spans 16 amino acids.